The subject of this entry is one TCR beta chain. The data stem from a study of blood T cell repertoires in COVID-19. Study background: Donors in the United States, Italy and Spain gave samples during acute or convalescent COVID-19. T cells, B-cell-depleted T cells, or PBMCs provided the cDNA or gDNA that served as material.

Per the germline V gene, CDR1 is SGHAT and CDR2 is FQNNGV. V shed 1 base and J 2 bases; nucleotides not matched to a gene: 5. The CDR3 has 16 amino acids. In the authors' methods: Amplified reference gene primers provided the basis for estimating nucleated cell counts. Data came from immunoSEQ multiplex PCR; TCRdb stores just in-frame clones and leaves some out. That table furnishes V, J and clone size, whereas the DNA furnished D and trimming. The top ten clones hold roughly 5.6% of a sample with 55,000 to 80,000 clones, around 83% of them seen once. The chain combines TRBV11-2 with TRBJ1-1, with TRBD1 matching over 9 bases. The sample was peripheral blood. The TCR was taken from a man in his fifties or sixties with active COVID-19. CDR3 sequence (DNA): TGTGCCAGCAGCTTAGGGACAGGGGTAGAAAACACTGAAGCTTTCTTT. Translating it yields CASSLGTGVENTEAFF.